This TCR beta chain was found in a study of cytomegalovirus exposure and HLA in healthy donors. The primer mix had 60 Vbeta and 13 Jbeta primers. Here immunoSEQ multiplex PCR was the method, and the copy in TCRdb shows in-frame clones only, minus some. The data show about 220,000 clones, around 76% seen once. From germline, CDR1 is MNHEY and CDR2 SVGAGI. There are 15 residues in the CDR3. With V trimmed by 5 bases and J by 4 bases, 6 bases remained unmatched. The sample taken for sequencing was PBMCs. The chain recombines TRBV6-5 with TRBJ1-2, with 11 bases identical to TRBD1. The sequence derives from a woman aged 40 to 50 in good health and CMV-seropositive. CDR3 sequence: CASSGGTGGVYGYTF. In DNA form, the CDR3 reads TGTGCCAGCAGTGGCGGGACAGGGGGAGTCTATGGCTACACCTTC.